These 24 T cell receptor beta chains originate from one sample sequenced in a study of Ad26.COV2.S vaccination and SARS-CoV-2 variants. Treatment specified: approximately 18 received Ad26.COV2.S at low or high dose, single or two shots; a few received placebo; per-sample allocation not given. Sampling occurred on day 63 after the first vaccine or placebo injection. Clones were sequenced by immunoSEQ multiplex PCR, and TCRdb holds only the in-frame ones, with some missing. The sample carries around 300,000 clones, roughly 90% recorded once. The specimen was peripheral blood, collected in a trial of Ad26.COV2.S vaccine versus placebo. Receptor source: a person between 18 and 65 years old who received the Ad26.COV2.S COVID-19 vaccine or a placebo.

The gene calls are TRBV28 and TRBJ1-4, with TRBD1 identical over 8 bases. The germline V gene has CDR1 MDHEN and CDR2 SYDVKM. The CDR3 runs to 16 residues. V gave up 3 bases and J gave up 8 bases; unmatched junction bases: 11. CDR3 in DNA: TGTGCCAGCAGTTTGTCGACAGGGGCCCAGGGGGAAAAACTGTTTTTT. The encoded protein is CASSLSTGAQGEKLFF.

This clone was recorded once. The chain links TRBV14 to TRBJ2-7, with D possibly matching TRBD2 (5 bases). The germline V gene has CDR1 SGHDN and CDR2 FVKESK. The CDR3 loop spans 16 amino acids. The germline V and J ends were trimmed by 1 base and 2 bases, with 15 bases remaining between them. The CDR3 nucleotides are TGTGCCAGCAGCCAAGTTATAACTAGTCCTACCTACGAGCAGTACTTC. Residues: CASSQVITSPTYEQYF.

CDR3 loop: CASSESEGSGNQPQHF. In nucleotides, the CDR3 is TGTGCCAGCAGTGAATCGGAAGGGAGCGGCAATCAGCCCCAGCATTTT. The genes are TRBV6-1 and TRBJ1-5; no reliable D call. This CDR3 has 16 amino acids. V lost 2 bases to trimming and J lost 2 bases, with 13 bases between them. CDR1 MNHNS and CDR2 SASEGT come from the germline V gene.

This clone was observed a few times. The CDR3 region has the DNA TGTGCCAGCAGCATTCAAGGGAATTATGGCTACACCTTC. Its protein product is CASSIQGNYGYTF. The genes are TRBV7-9 and TRBJ1-2; D remains ambiguous. This CDR3 is 13 amino acids long. The germline CDR1 and CDR2 sequences are SEHNR and FQNEAQ (reference sequence). Trimming pared 5 bases from V and 5 bases from J, leaving 12 bases between.

The chain uses TRBV27 and TRBJ2-2; 12 bases are shared with TRBD2. Per the germline V gene, CDR1 is MNHEY and CDR2 is SMNVEV (reference sequence). The CDR3 has 17 residues. Trimming took 4 bases from V and 1 from J; bases not matched to a gene: 4. In DNA form, the CDR3 reads TGTGCCAGCAGTTCCCGACTAGCGGGGGAGAACACCGGGGAGCTGTTTTTT. Translated: CASSSRLAGENTGELFF.

The V gene is TRBV27, the J gene TRBJ1-6; perhaps TRBD1 as D (5 bases). Germline CDR1 and CDR2: MNHEY and SMNVEV (reference sequence). V lost 2 bases to trimming and J lost 9 bases, with 17 bases between them. This CDR3 contains 16 residues. The CDR3 nucleotides read TGTGCCAGCAGTTTAACCATAGGGGCGGTCAGTTCACCCCTCCACTTT. It translates to CASSLTIGAVSSPLHF.

The chain carries TRBV19 and TRBJ1-5, with 9 bases aligning to TRBD1. This CDR3 comprises 15 residues. The junction had 5 bases not matched to a gene; V was cut back by 5 bases and J by 3 bases. Germline-derived CDR1 and CDR2 are LNHDA and SQIVND (reference sequence). The CDR3 DNA is TGTGCCAGTAGTTACGGGACAGGGATCAATCAGCCCCAGCATTTT. Amino acids: CASSYGTGINQPQHF.

This rearrangement joins TRBV30 to TRBJ1-5, with 7 bases lining up with TRBD1. Germline V gives CDR1 GTSNPN, CDR2 SVGIG (reference sequence). With 3 bases clipped from V and 3 bases from J, the junction kept 5 bases outside the gene matches. This CDR3 comprises 14 residues. CDR3 amino acids: CAWSLGQPNQPQHF. The CDR3 region has the DNA TGTGCCTGGAGCCTGGGACAGCCCAATCAGCCCCAGCATTTT.

This sequence joins TRBV28 and TRBJ2-1; 12 bases map to TRBD1. The CDR3 sequence is 17 residues long. Unmatched junction bases numbered 13, after V lost 5 bases and J lost 8 bases. The germline V gene has CDR1 MDHEN and CDR2 SYDVKM. CDR3 in amino acids: CASSTPRRDRGPYEQFF. The CDR3 coding sequence is TGTGCCAGCAGTACCCCCCGCCGGGACAGGGGGCCCTATGAGCAGTTCTTC.

The chain has TRBV7-9 and TRBJ1-1, with D unclear. Looked up from germline, CDR1 is SEHNR and CDR2 is FQNEAQ (reference sequence). The CDR3 has 14 amino acids. Deletions cut 6 bases from V and 5 bases from J, with 16 bases between. CDR3 residues: CASSPEDGETEAFF. Written as DNA, the CDR3 is TGTGCCAGCAGTCCTGAAGATGGGGAGACTGAAGCTTTCTTT.

The chain is built from TRBV3-1 (or the pseudogene TRBV3-2) and TRBJ2-1, with a weak D call TRBD2 (7 bases). The CDR3 length is 16 residues. CDR1 is LGHDT and CDR2 is YNNKEL in the germline V gene (reference sequence). The V and J ends lost 2 bases and 0 bases respectively, with 11 bases between them. This chain's CDR3 is CASSQRGGASYNEQFF. The DNA of the CDR3 is TGTGCCAGCAGCCAACGAGGGGGGGCCTCCTACAATGAGCAGTTCTTC.

The V and J genes are TRBV4-2 and TRBJ2-3, with a tentative D call TRBD2 (5 bases). V was shortened by 5 bases and J by 5 bases, with 14 bases between the two germline ends. Germline V gives CDR1 LGHNA, CDR2 YNFKEQ. The CDR3 contains 14 residues. The CDR3 reads CASSDSGMQDTQYF. As DNA, the CDR3 is TGTGCCAGCAGCGACTCGGGGATGCAAGATACGCAGTATTTT.

V usage is TRBV5-4 and J usage is TRBJ1-3; no clear D gene. Trimming removed 0 bases from V and 7 bases from J, with 11 bases in between. Germline assignment: CDR1 SGHNT and CDR2 YYREEE (reference sequence). The CDR3 has 14 amino acids. CDR3 residues: CASSLDSSANTIYF. For the CDR3, the DNA is TGTGCCAGCAGCTTGGACAGTAGCGCGAACACCATATATTTT.

The DNA of the CDR3 is TGTGCCAGCAGCTTAGCGCTTCTGGGGGGGACTGGGGCCAACGTCCTGACTTTC. The encoded protein is CASSLALLGGTGANVLTF. The J gene is TRBJ2-6, the V gene TRBV7-6, with 7 bases lining up with TRBD2. The CDR3 consists of 18 residues. Germline V gene sequence: CDR1 SGHVS, CDR2 FNYEAQ. V lost 0 bases and J lost 2; bases outside the gene matches: 7.

The J gene is TRBJ2-7, the V gene TRBV11-2; D ambiguous. The CDR3 is made up of 14 amino acids. V gave up 1 base and J gave up 3 bases, with 10 bases separating them. Germline CDR1 and CDR2: SGHAT and FQNNGV. CDR3 region: CASSLAGLLYEQYF. As DNA, the CDR3 is TGTGCCAGCAGCTTAGCCGGGTTGCTCTACGAGCAGTACTTC.

The chain carries TRBV5-6 and TRBJ2-7, with a possible D match to TRBD1 (5 bases). CDR1 is SGHDT and CDR2 is YYEEEE in the germline V gene. V gave up 3 bases and J gave up 3 bases, with 16 bases separating them. The CDR3 has 15 amino acids. For the CDR3, the DNA is TGTGCCAGCAGCTCGACAGCTTCCCCCCACTACGAGCAGTACTTC. It specifies CASSSTASPHYEQYF. The full variable domain, with the rest looked up from reference TRBV5-6 and TRBJ2-7, is DAGVTQSPTHLIKTRGQQVTLRCSPKSGHDTVSWYQQALGQGPQFIFQYYEEEERQRGNFPDRFSGHQFPNYSSELNVNALLLGDSALYLCASSSTASPHYEQYFGPGTRLTVT.

This clone showed up just a few times. Other nucleotide sequences in the sample specify the same CDR3. The chain employs TRBV6-1 and TRBJ2-2, with 11 bases identical to TRBD2. In germline, CDR1 is MNHNS, CDR2 SASEGT. This CDR3 has 17 amino acids. Losses at the gene ends were 2 bases for V and 1 base for J; bases not matched to a gene: 3. The CDR3 bases are TGTGCCAGCAGTGAACTAGCGGGGGGCCTGAACACCGGGGAGCTGTTTTTT. Translation gives CASSELAGGLNTGELFF.

V is TRBV6-5 and J is TRBJ1-1; a possible D gene is TRBD1 (6 bases). Per the germline V gene, CDR1 is MNHEY and CDR2 is SVGAGI. V was pared by 3 bases and J by 10 bases, with 15 bases between. The CDR3 covers 13 residues. The CDR3: CASSYAGATSAFF. The CDR3 nucleotides read TGTGCCAGCAGTTATGCGGGGGCAACTTCAGCTTTCTTT.

This rearrangement joins TRBV7-3 to TRBJ2-6; unclear D gene. The CDR3 spans 14 residues. Trimming stripped 1 base from V and 4 bases from J, with 5 bases between. Germline lookup yields CDR1 SGHTA and CDR2 FQGTGA. The CDR3 is CASSLRPGANVLTF. The CDR3 nucleotides read TGTGCCAGCAGCTTAAGGCCGGGGGCCAACGTCCTGACTTTC.

This chain links TRBV20-1 with TRBJ2-3; 7 bases agree with TRBD1. The CDR3 is 14 residues long. Looked up from germline, CDR1 is DFQATT and CDR2 is SNEGSKA (reference sequence). The J segment lost 3 bases and the V segment lost 3 bases, leaving 6 bases of the junction unmatched. CDR3 in amino acids: CSASSGTATDTQYF. Here the CDR3 DNA reads TGCAGTGCTAGTAGTGGGACAGCAACAGATACGCAGTATTTT.

This clone was seen only a few times. The genes are TRBV6-5 and TRBJ2-7, with a possible D match to TRBD2 (6 bases). Deletions cut 5 bases from V and 0 bases from J, with 11 bases between. This CDR3 has 14 amino acids. The germline CDR1 and CDR2 sequences are MNHEY and SVGAGI. Written as DNA, the CDR3 is TGTGCCAGCAGTCGGGACTGGAGCTCCTACGAGCAGTACTTC. Protein product: CASSRDWSSYEQYF.

The chain has TRBV28 and TRBJ1-5; tentatively, D is TRBD1 (6 bases). This CDR3 comprises 15 residues. The V gene's germline CDR1 is MDHEN and CDR2 SYDVKM. V lost 3 bases, J lost 8 bases, and 17 bases lay in between. The CDR3 nucleotides read TGTGCCAGCAGTTTCGGGACACAATACCTTGAGCCCCAGCATTTT. Its translation is CASSFGTQYLEPQHF. Complete variable domain (other parts from reference TRBV28 and TRBJ1-5): DVKVTQSSRYLVKRTGEKVFLECVQDMDHENMFWYRQDPGLGLRLIYFSYDVKMKEKGDIPEGYSVSREKKERFSLILESASTNQTSMYLCASSFGTQYLEPQHFGDGTRLSIL.

The rearrangement uses TRBV2 and TRBJ2-3, with 7 bases matching TRBD2. CDR1 is SNHLY and CDR2 is FYNNEI in the germline V gene. CDR3 length: 12 residues. V lost 10 bases and J lost 2; bases outside the gene matches: 3. This CDR3 is CATGGVTDTQYF. CDR3 in DNA: TGTGCCACTGGGGGGGTCACAGATACGCAGTATTTT.

This chain connects TRBV11-3 to TRBJ2-1; D is ambiguous. Germline V lookup: CDR1 SGHNT, CDR2 YENEEA. The CDR3 spans 12 residues. Trimming left V 5 bases short and J 6 bases short, with 8 bases between. CDR3 in DNA: TGTGCCAGCAGCAAATCTAGCAATGAGCAGTTCTTC. Translating gives CASSKSSNEQFF.